This T cell receptor beta chain originates from a study of post-analysis software for immune sequencing data. A note on this clonotype: Its matching antigen is unknown.

Unique molecular identifiers were present in the TCR beta cDNA libraries. Each CDR3 protein is one row after TCRdb ran MiXCR on the PCR reads. The sample holds 750,000 to 950,000 distinct CDR3 sequences, roughly half seen once. V was clipped by 6 bases and J by 4 bases, with 12 bases between them. The CDR3 consists of 12 residues. Germline V gene data show CDR1 as SQVTM and CDR2 as ANQGSEA. Study-wide results and limits: Elevated frequency relative to controls characterized a handful of TRBV segments in patients, TRBV5-6, TRBV5-1 and TRBV20-1 among them. F measure showed strong co-clustering of same-batch samples.

The specimen sequenced was blood. J is TRBJ2-5 and V is TRBV29-1; D not resolved. The TCR was taken from a girl aged 10 to 17 with multiple sclerosis. The CDR3: CSVIGSRETQYF. The CDR3 DNA sequence: TGCAGCGTGATCGGTTCGCGAGAGACCCAGTACTTC.